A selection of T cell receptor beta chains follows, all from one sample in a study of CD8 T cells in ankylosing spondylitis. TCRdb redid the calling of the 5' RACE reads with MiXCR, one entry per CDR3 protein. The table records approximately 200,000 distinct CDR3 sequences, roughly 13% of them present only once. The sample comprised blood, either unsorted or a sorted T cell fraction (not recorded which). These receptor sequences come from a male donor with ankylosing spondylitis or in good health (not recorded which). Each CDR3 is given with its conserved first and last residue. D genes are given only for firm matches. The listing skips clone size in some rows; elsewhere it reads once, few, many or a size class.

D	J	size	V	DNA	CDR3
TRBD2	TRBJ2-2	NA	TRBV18	TGTGCCAGCTCACCATACGCCCTAGCGGGGGCGAACACCGGGGAGCTGTTTTTT	CASSPYALAGANTGELFF
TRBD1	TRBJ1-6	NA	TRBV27	TGTGCCAGCAGGAGCGGACAGGGCTATTCACCCCTCCACTTT	CASRSGQGYSPLHF
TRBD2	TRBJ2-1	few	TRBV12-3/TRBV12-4	TGTGCCAGCAGTTTGGGGACTAGCGAGCACTTC	CASSLGTSEHF
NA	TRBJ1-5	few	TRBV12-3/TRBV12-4	TGTGCCAGCGCTGAGGGAAAGGCCCAGCATTTT	CASAEGKAQHF
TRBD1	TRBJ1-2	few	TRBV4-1	TGCGCCAGCAGCCAAGAAGGAGTTGGACAGGGGTATGGCTACACCTTC	CASSQEGVGQGYGYTF
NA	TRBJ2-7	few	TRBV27	TGTGCCAGCAGTTTAGGGTCCCCTCAAGGTTACGAGCAGTACTTC	CASSLGSPQGYEQYF
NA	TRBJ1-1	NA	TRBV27	TGTGCCAGCAGTCCCCTTTTGACAGCTATGAACACTGAAGCTTTCTTT	CASSPLLTAMNTEAFF
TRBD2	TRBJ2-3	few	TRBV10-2	TGCGCCAGCAGTGCTAGCGGGGGGGCCGGGAGCACAGATACGCAGTATTTT	CASSASGGAGSTDTQYF
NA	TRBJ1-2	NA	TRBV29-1	TGCAGCGTTGAATTTAAGGGCTACACCTTC	CSVEFKGYTF
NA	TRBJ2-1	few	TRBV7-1	TGTGCCAGCAGCTCCGCGTACCTAGTTCCCTGGGTTGGTACCGATTACAATGAGCAGTTCTTC	CASSSAYLVPWVGTDYNEQFF
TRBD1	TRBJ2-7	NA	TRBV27	TGTGCCAGCCAACGTCGACAGGGGGCTGACGAGCAGTACTTC	CASQRRQGADEQYF
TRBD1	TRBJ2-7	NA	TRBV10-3	TGTGCCATCGGATGGGACAGGGGGGATGCCTACTACGAGCAGTACTTC	CAIGWDRGDAYYEQYF
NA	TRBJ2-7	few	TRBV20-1	TGCAGTGCTATACGGGACCGAGAGTACTTC	CSAIRDREYF
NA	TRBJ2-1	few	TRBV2	TGTGCCACCCAGTTGACCGGCAGTGATGAGCAGTTCTTC	CATQLTGSDEQFF
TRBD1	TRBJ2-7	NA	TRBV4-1	TGCGCCAGCAGCCACGTCCCGGGACAGATATACGAGCAGTACTTC	CASSHVPGQIYEQYF
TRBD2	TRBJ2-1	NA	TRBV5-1	TGCGCCAGCAGCTCCGGGACTAGTAATGGCGATGAGCAGTTCTTC	CASSSGTSNGDEQFF
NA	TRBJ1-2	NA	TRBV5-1	TGCGCCAGCAGCTCCGGATTTCCTTCCTCAACTCACTATGGCTACACCTTC	CASSSGFPSSTHYGYTF
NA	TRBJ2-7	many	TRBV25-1	TGTGCCAGCAGTGAGGGCGGGAACTCCTACGAGCAGTACTTC	CASSEGGNSYEQYF
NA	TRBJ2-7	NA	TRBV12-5	TGTGCTAGTGGACCCCAGGGGGGCAGGCCCCTCGAGCAGTACTTC	CASGPQGGRPLEQYF
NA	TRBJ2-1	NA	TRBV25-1	TGTGCCAGCGAGAACTCGCACAATGAGCAGTTCTTC	CASENSHNEQFF
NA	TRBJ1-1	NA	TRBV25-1	TGTGCCAGCAGTGAAACCTGCACTGAAGCTTTCTTT	CASSETCTEAFF
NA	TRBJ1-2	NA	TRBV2	TGTGCCAGCTGGGCTCCAAGGGACCTAAACTATGGCTACACCTTC	CASWAPRDLNYGYTF
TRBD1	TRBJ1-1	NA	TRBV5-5	TGTGCCAGCAGCCCCGGGACAGTGAAAAACACTGAAGCTTTCTTT	CASSPGTVKNTEAFF
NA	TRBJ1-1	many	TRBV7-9	TGTGCCAGCAGCCATGGAACCACTGAAGCTTTCTTT	CASSHGTTEAFF
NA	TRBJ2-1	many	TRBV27	TGTGCCAGCAGTTTATACGCGGGGGCCGCGAGTGAGCAGTTCTTC	CASSLYAGAASEQFF
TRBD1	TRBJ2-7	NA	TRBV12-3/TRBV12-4	TGTGCCAGCAGCCCCGATGGACAGGGTCCCTACGAGCAGTACTTC	CASSPDGQGPYEQYF
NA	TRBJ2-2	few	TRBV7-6	TGTGCCAGCAGCCCAGGGGGGGTCAGGATGAACACCGGGGAGCTGTTTTTT	CASSPGGVRMNTGELFF
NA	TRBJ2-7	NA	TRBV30	TGTGCCTGGAGTGTCTCCGGCGGATACGAGCAGTACTTC	CAWSVSGGYEQYF
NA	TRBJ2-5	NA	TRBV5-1	TGCGCCAGCAGCTTTATGGGGGGTGAAAAAGAGACCCAGTACTTC	CASSFMGGEKETQYF
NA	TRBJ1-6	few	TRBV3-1	TGTGCCAGCAGCCCGCAGTATGGTAATTCACCCCTCCACTTT	CASSPQYGNSPLHF
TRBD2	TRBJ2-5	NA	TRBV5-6	TGTGCCAGCAGCTTACGACTAGCGGGGTGGTTGGGAGAGACCCAGTACTTC	CASSLRLAGWLGETQYF
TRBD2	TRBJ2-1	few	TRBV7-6	TGTGCCAGCAGACTACTAGCGGACAGCTACAATGAGCAGTTCTTC	CASRLLADSYNEQFF
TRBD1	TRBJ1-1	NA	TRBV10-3	TGTGCCATCAGTTGGGACAGGGTGCGGGATGAAGCTTTCTTT	CAISWDRVRDEAFF
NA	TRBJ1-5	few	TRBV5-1	TGCGCCAGCAGCTTGGAAGGACTGCTCAATCAGCCCCAGCATTTT	CASSLEGLLNQPQHF
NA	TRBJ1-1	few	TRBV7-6	TGTGCCAGCAGGAGTTGGGGGAACACTGAAGCTTTCTTT	CASRSWGNTEAFF
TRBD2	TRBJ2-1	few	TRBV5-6	TGTGCCAGCAGCTTGGCGGCTAGCGGACCCAATGAGCAGTTCTTC	CASSLAASGPNEQFF
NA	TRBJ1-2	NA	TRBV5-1	TGCGCCAGCAGCCTGATCGGGGATGGCTACACCTTC	CASSLIGDGYTF
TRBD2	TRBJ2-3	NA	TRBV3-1	TGTGCCAGCAGCCAAGTGTTGACTAGCGGGACAACTAGCACAGATACGCAGTATTTT	CASSQVLTSGTTSTDTQYF
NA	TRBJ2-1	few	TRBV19	TGTGCCAGTAGTATTGGGCAGGCTTCCTACAATGAGCAGTTCTTC	CASSIGQASYNEQFF
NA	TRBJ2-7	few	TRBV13	TGTGCCAGCAGCTTAGGTCGATCTGGATGGGACCCCGGAATTTGGGACGGAACCTACGAGCAGTACTTC	CASSLGRSGWDPGIWDGTYEQYF
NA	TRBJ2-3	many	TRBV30	TGTGCCTGGAGTGTACTAGGGGATACGCAGTATTTT	CAWSVLGDTQYF
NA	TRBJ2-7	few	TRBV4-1	TGCGCCAGCAGCCAAGCCGGACGTCCTCTCTACGAGCAGTACTTC	CASSQAGRPLYEQYF
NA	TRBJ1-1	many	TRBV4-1	TGCGCCAGCAGCCCGGACACCTCGAACACTGAAGCTTTCTTT	CASSPDTSNTEAFF
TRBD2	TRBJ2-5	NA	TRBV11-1	TGTGCCAGCAGCCCACCTTCCCCGGGACTAGCGGGAGATGAAGAGACCCAGTACTTC	CASSPPSPGLAGDEETQYF
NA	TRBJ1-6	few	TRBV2	TGTGCCAGCCGCTCCACCGGGACGGCATATAATTCACCCCTCCACTTT	CASRSTGTAYNSPLHF
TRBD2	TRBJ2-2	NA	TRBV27	TGTGCCAGCAGTTTAAAAGGCGGGGGAAACACCGGGGAGCTGTTTTTT	CASSLKGGGNTGELFF
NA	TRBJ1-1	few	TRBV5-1	TGCGCCAGCAGCTTGTTCGCCGGGGGCACTGAAGCTTTCTTT	CASSLFAGGTEAFF
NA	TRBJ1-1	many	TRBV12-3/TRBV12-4	TGTGCCAGCAGTCCAGATAGAGACGGGAACACTGAAGCTTTCTTT	CASSPDRDGNTEAFF
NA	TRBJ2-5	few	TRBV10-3	TGTGCCATCAGTGAGACGGCGGGGGCGGGTGGAGAGACCCAGTACTTC	CAISETAGAGGETQYF